This T cell receptor beta chain is from a study of shared clonotypes between healthy human individuals. The table came from immunoSEQ multiplex PCR; TCRdb's copy has only in-frame clones and leaves some out. Here the sample spans roughly 2.4 million clones, almost 96% being singletons. Between the trimmed V and J ends, which lost 7 bases and 5 bases, there was a span of 12 bases. The CDR3 is 13 amino acids. In germline, CDR1 is SEHNR, CDR2 FQNEAQ (reference sequence). This clone was seen a handful of times. The clonotype originates from a man between 18 and 35 years old in good health. Specimen: naive CD4+ T cells sorted from blood. Subset indicated: CD45RA+ positively selected. The chain has TRBV7-9 and TRBJ1-5, with a tentative D call TRBD1 (5 bases). The CDR3 DNA follows: TGTGCCAGCACCTCATGGGGCGATCAGCCCCAGCATTTT. Protein sequence: CASTSWGDQPQHF.